The clone carrying this T cell receptor beta chain has just a few counts. Alongside a J-beta primer mix, a sample-barcoded 5' primer served in a second PCR lasting about 7 to 11 cycles. In TCRdb, the 5' RACE reads were re-called with MiXCR into one record per CDR3 protein. The sample carries roughly 700,000 distinct CDR3 sequences, 20% to 30% recorded once. This record comes from a study of blood T cells in healthy people across ages. This CDR3 has 14 residues. Trimming shortened V by 3 bases and J by 8 bases, and 14 bases separated the two germline ends. Germline CDR1 is MGHDK and CDR2 is SYGVNS. This sample also belongs to another study, concerning T cells of mothers and their children.

The V call is TRBV25-1, the J call TRBJ2-1; a weak D match, TRBD2 (6 bases). This receptor was identified in a boy younger than 18 in good health. Material for sequencing was blood. The CDR3 sequence: CASSDILGGDEQFF. The CDR3 DNA is TGTGCCAGCAGTGATATCCTGGGGGGAGATGAGCAGTTCTTC.